A single sample gave rise to the 31 T cell receptor beta chains below, sequenced in a study of identifying expanded T cells in peripheral blood. Profiling relied on immunoSEQ multiplex PCR, and the TCRdb table lists in-frame clones only, not all of them. The table has more than 80,000 clones, approximately 90% seen once. What was sequenced was blood. The source is a person between 18 and 75 years old in good health.

The CDR3 spells CAVGLAGAAFYNEQFF. CDR3 DNA: TGTGCCGTCGGACTAGCGGGAGCGGCGTTCTACAATGAGCAGTTCTTC. This chain connects TRBV10-3 to TRBJ2-1; 13 nucleotides agree with TRBD2. The CDR3 sequence is 16 residues long. V dropped 11 bases and J dropped 3; count of bases not matched to a gene: 10. The germline V gene has CDR1 ENHRY and CDR2 SYGVKD.

The chain recombines TRBV2 with TRBJ1-6; 7 bases map to TRBD1. Trimming removed 8 bases from V and 8 bases from J; junction bases left unmatched: 6. Germline V gives CDR1 SNHLY, CDR2 FYNNEI. This CDR3 spans 13 amino acids. CDR3 nucleotides: TGTGCCAGCGGACAGGCGGAGGATTCACCCCTCCACTTT. It translates to CASGQAEDSPLHF.

The CDR3 loop is CASSEEPSYNEQFF. CDR3 coding DNA: TGTGCCAGCAGTGAGGAGCCTTCCTACAATGAGCAGTTCTTC. This chain uses TRBV6-4 with TRBJ2-1; D not resolved. This CDR3 contains 14 residues. V lost 3 bases and J 1 base, leaving 7 bases between the germline ends. CDR1 and CDR2 (germline): MRHNA, SNTAGT.

This rearrangement joins TRBV7-2 to TRBJ2-7; 12 bases are a match to TRBD2. CDR3 size: 17 residues. Trimming at V came to 5 bases and at J to 2 bases, leaving 10 bases not matched to a gene. Germline CDR1 and CDR2: SGHTA and FQGNSA. CDR3 sequence: CASSQDRTSGTTYEQYF. CDR3 bases: TGTGCCAGCAGCCAAGACCGGACTAGCGGGACTACCTACGAGCAGTACTTC.

The J gene is TRBJ2-7, the V gene TRBV27, with D possibly TRBD1 on 6 matching bases. Trimming cost V 5 bases and J 3 bases, with 11 bases left between them. This CDR3 is built from 13 residues. From germline, CDR1 is MNHEY and CDR2 SMNVEV (reference sequence). The CDR3 is CASSMGTFYEQYF. The DNA for the CDR3 is TGTGCCAGCAGTATGGGGACATTCTACGAGCAGTACTTC.

J is TRBJ1-1 and V is TRBV6-1, with D unresolved. V was shortened by 4 bases and J by 5 bases, with 11 bases between the two germline ends. CDR3 size: 13 residues. CDR1 and CDR2 (germline): MNHNS, SASEGT. Written as DNA, the CDR3 is TGTGCCAGCAGTGCTCTAGTTTCAACTGAAGCTTTCTTT. Translating it yields CASSALVSTEAFF.

V and J are TRBV6-1 and TRBJ2-1; D remains unclear. The germline gives CDR1 MNHNS, CDR2 SASEGT. With 8 bases removed from V and 0 bases from J, the gap between germline ends came to 14 bases. The length of the CDR3 is 15 residues. The CDR3 region is CASVSKDGSYNEQFF. DNA of the CDR3: TGTGCCAGCGTGTCGAAGGATGGCTCCTACAATGAGCAGTTCTTC.

The chain is built from TRBV18 and TRBJ2-7, with TRBD1 as a possible D gene (5 bases). This CDR3 region has 16 residues. The germline V and J ends were trimmed by 3 bases and 2 bases, with 17 bases remaining between them. Per germline, CDR1 KGHSH and CDR2 LQKENI. CDR3: CASSPKSDRITYEQYF. In DNA form, the CDR3 reads TGTGCCAGCTCACCGAAATCTGACAGAATTACCTACGAGCAGTACTTC.

V gene TRBV4-1 combines with J gene TRBJ1-1; D is perhaps TRBD1 (5 bases). Germline CDR1 reads MGHRA; CDR2 reads YSYEKL. Trimming left V 3 bases short and J 5 bases short, with 13 bases between. The CDR3 runs 14 residues. CDR3 loop: CASSQAGIWTEAFF. The CDR3 DNA is TGCGCCAGCAGCCAGGCAGGGATTTGGACTGAAGCTTTCTTT.

This chain uses TRBV7-6 with TRBJ2-4, with D perhaps matching TRBD1 or TRBD2 (5 bases each). Deletions cut 1 base from V and 8 bases from J, with 9 bases between. CDR1 and CDR2 (germline): SGHVS, FNYEAQ. The CDR3 length is 13 residues. The CDR3 region has the DNA TGTGCCAGCAGCTTAGGGCAGGGAGACATTCAGTACTTC. Residues: CASSLGQGDIQYF.

The gene calls are TRBV18 and TRBJ1-4; 9 bases are shared with TRBD1. CDR1 is KGHSH, CDR2 LQKENI, per germline. J gave up 3 bases and V 6 bases, and 5 bases lay outside the gene matches. This CDR3 comprises 15 residues. CDR3 sequence reads: CASSLDRGANEKLFF. CDR3 nucleotide sequence: TGTGCCAGCTCCCTGGACAGGGGTGCTAATGAAAAACTGTTTTTT.

The chain couples TRBV10-1 to TRBJ2-2; D gene uncertain. The V gene lost 5 bases and the J gene lost 1 base, with 11 bases spanning the gap. The CDR3 sequence is 15 residues long. Germline lookup yields CDR1 WNHNN and CDR2 SYGVQD (reference sequence). In nucleotides, the CDR3 is TGCGCCAGCAGTTCTGGCAGCTTGAACACCGGGGAGCTGTTTTTT. Translation gives CASSSGSLNTGELFF.

The rearrangement uses TRBV10-3 and TRBJ1-1; TRBD1 is a possible D gene (6 bases). Germline CDR1 and CDR2: ENHRY and SYGVKD. Trimming stripped 4 bases from V and 3 bases from J, with 9 bases between. The length of the CDR3 is 13 residues. The CDR3 sequence is CAISGGGHTEAFF. The CDR3 DNA reads as TGTGCCATCAGTGGGGGGGGCCACACTGAAGCTTTCTTT.

This rearrangement joins TRBV7-2 to TRBJ1-2, with TRBD1 matching over 7 bases. The CDR3 covers 14 residues. Unmatched junction bases numbered 2, after V lost 1 base and J lost 3 bases. Germline CDR1 and CDR2: SGHTA and FQGNSA. DNA for the CDR3: TGTGCCAGCAGCTTAGAAGGGGGCGACTATGGCTACACCTTC. It translates to CASSLEGGDYGYTF.

The genes are TRBV5-4 and TRBJ1-3, with D unresolved. Germline CDR1 reads SGHNT; CDR2 reads YYREEE (reference sequence). Trimming pared 3 bases from V and 4 bases from J, leaving 11 bases between. The CDR3 contains 14 residues. The CDR3 coding sequence is TGTGCCAGCAGCTCGAGGTGGAGCGGAAACACCATATATTTT. It is translated as CASSSRWSGNTIYF.

The V and J genes are TRBV18 and TRBJ2-1; TRBD1 matches at 7 bases. The V and J ends lost 3 bases and 8 bases, in that order; junction bases with no gene match: 7. The CDR3 sequence is 14 residues long. The germline V gene has CDR1 KGHSH and CDR2 LQKENI. CDR3 amino acids: CASSPVTQGDEQFF. The CDR3 coding sequence is TGTGCCAGCTCACCGGTAACTCAGGGGGATGAGCAGTTCTTC.

The rearrangement links TRBV7-3 to TRBJ1-2; no clear D. Trimming stripped 1 base from V and 8 bases from J, with 11 bases between. This CDR3 spans 13 amino acids. Germline CDR1 reads SGHTA; CDR2 reads FQGTGA. CDR3 amino acids: CASSLNEESGYTF. CDR3 sequence (DNA): TGTGCCAGCAGCTTAAATGAGGAATCAGGCTACACCTTC.

This clone was counted once. This chain links TRBV27 with TRBJ2-3, with D possibly TRBD1 on 5 matching bases. The CDR3 runs to 14 residues. Trimming stripped 5 bases from V and 2 bases from J, with 11 bases between. Germline loops: CDR1 MNHEY, CDR2 SMNVEV (reference sequence). In DNA, the CDR3 is TGTGCCAGCAGTCCACGACAGATCACAGATACGCAGTATTTT. Residues: CASSPRQITDTQYF.

For the CDR3, the DNA is TGTGCCAGCAGTTTCTTCGGTGGGGCCAACGTCCTGACTTTC. It translates to CASSFFGGANVLTF. The V call is TRBV28, the J call TRBJ2-6; D remains ambiguous. Germline V gives CDR1 MDHEN, CDR2 SYDVKM. V dropped 3 bases and J dropped 3 bases, with 6 bases sitting between them. CDR3 length equals 14 residues.

The gene calls are TRBV7-2 and TRBJ2-3; D unresolved. V was pared by 1 base and J by 5 bases, with 13 bases between. Germline CDR1 reads SGHTA; CDR2 reads FQGNSA. There are 15 residues in the CDR3. This CDR3 is CASSLGGQKGDTQYF. Here the CDR3 DNA reads TGTGCCAGCAGCTTAGGTGGGCAAAAAGGAGATACGCAGTATTTT. The variable domain in full, with the rest retrieved from reference TRBV7-2 and TRBJ2-3, is GAGVSQSPSNKVTEKGKDVELRCDPISGHTALYWYRQSLGQGLEFLIYFQGNSAPDKSGLPSDRFSAERTGGSVSTLTIQRTQQEDSAVYLCASSLGGQKGDTQYFGPGTRLTVL.

A few counts support this clone. This rearrangement joins TRBV4-3 to TRBJ1-1; 9 bases map to TRBD1. After removal of 3 bases from V and 10 bases from J, the junction contained 6 bases not matched to a gene. The CDR3 is 13 residues long. Germline V CDR1 and CDR2: LGHNA, YSLEER. In DNA form, the CDR3 reads TGCGCCAGCAGCCAGGACAGGGGATCCGGAGCTTTCTTT. Translating it yields CASSQDRGSGAFF.

This chain connects TRBV15 to TRBJ1-1, with 11 bases that match TRBD1. Trimming took 1 base from V and 2 from J; bases not matched to a gene: 3. Per germline, CDR1 LNHNV and CDR2 YYDKDF (reference sequence). This CDR3 has 16 residues. DNA of the CDR3: TGTGCCACCAGCAGAGGGACAGGGGGCTTAAACACTGAAGCTTTCTTT. This sequence encodes CATSRGTGGLNTEAFF. Drawing the rest from reference TRBV15 and TRBJ1-1, the complete variable domain is DAMVIQNPRYQVTQFGKPVTLSCSQTLNHNVMYWYQQKSSQAPKLLFHYYDKDFNNEADTPDNFQSRRPNTSFCFLDIRSPGLGDTAMYLCATSRGTGGLNTEAFFGQGTRLTVV.

The chain combines TRBV28 with TRBJ1-2, with D perhaps matching TRBD1 (5 bases). Germline CDR1 reads MDHEN; CDR2 reads SYDVKM. V shed 3 bases and J shed 5 bases, with 13 bases lying between them. CDR3 length equals 14 residues. The CDR3 DNA sequence: TGTGCCAGCAGTTTCGGGGACGGATCTTATGGCTACACCTTC. It yields the protein CASSFGDGSYGYTF.

The chain recombines TRBV30 with TRBJ1-1; D gene unclear. V was trimmed by 3 bases and J by 5 bases, leaving 7 bases between them. CDR1 is GTSNPN, CDR2 SVGIG, per germline (reference sequence). The CDR3 contains 11 residues. CDR3 protein: CAWSGRTEAFF. CDR3 DNA sequence: TGTGCCTGGAGCGGCAGAACTGAAGCTTTCTTT. Looking up the rest from reference TRBV30 and TRBJ1-1 gives the full variable domain: SQTIHQWPATLVQPVGSPLSLECTVEGTSNPNLYWYRQAAGRGLQLLFYSVGIGQISSEVPQNLSASRPQDRQFILSSKKLLLSDSGFYLCAWSGRTEAFFGQGTRLTVV.

This sequence joins TRBV7-2 and TRBJ2-3; 10 bases align to TRBD2. Germline V gene lookup returns CDR1 SGHTA and CDR2 FQGNSA. V was clipped by 0 bases and J by 4 bases; unmatched bases: 7. The CDR3 runs to 17 residues. The CDR3 loop is CASSLAPTSGSPDTQYF. Here the CDR3 DNA reads TGTGCCAGCAGCTTAGCCCCGACTAGCGGGTCCCCAGATACGCAGTATTTT.

DNA for the CDR3: TGTGCCAGCAGCTTGGCAGGGTTGTACACTGAAGCTTTCTTT. Protein sequence: CASSLAGLYTEAFF. This rearrangement joins TRBV4-2 to TRBJ1-1; D might be TRBD1 (5 bases). Germline-derived CDR1 and CDR2 are LGHNA and YNFKEQ. This CDR3 is 14 amino acids long. Trimming took off 5 bases at V and 3 bases at J, with 13 bases between the two ends.

The chain uses TRBV14 and TRBJ2-7, with D possibly matching TRBD1 (6 bases). From germline, CDR1 is SGHDN and CDR2 FVKESK. V lost 4 bases to trimming and J lost 4 bases, with 14 bases between them. This CDR3 spans 14 amino acids. CDR3 nucleotide sequence: TGTGCCAGCAGCCCCGGGACAAGTCATTACGAGCAGTACTTC. Amino acids: CASSPGTSHYEQYF.

This chain joins TRBV10-3 and TRBJ1-5; D is possibly TRBD1 (5 bases). The germline V gene encodes CDR1 ENHRY and CDR2 SYGVKD. The CDR3 has 13 amino acids. Between the trimmed V and J ends, which lost 0 bases and 6 bases, there was a span of 6 bases. This CDR3 reads CAISESGVQPQHF. CDR3 sequence (DNA): TGTGCCATCAGTGAGTCAGGGGTTCAGCCCCAGCATTTT.

The genes are TRBV30 and TRBJ2-2; D is possibly TRBD2 (7 bases). V lost 2 bases to trimming and J lost 0 bases, with 13 bases between them. CDR1 is GTSNPN, CDR2 SVGIG, per germline (reference sequence). This CDR3 is built from 16 residues. The CDR3 DNA reads TGTGCCTGGAGTACCGGGGGGCCCACGAACACCGGGGAGCTGTTTTTT. It is translated as CAWSTGGPTNTGELFF.

V is TRBV2 and J is TRBJ2-3; maybe TRBD2 (7 bases). Trimming cost V 3 bases and J 0 bases, with 13 bases left between them. Germline values: CDR1 SNHLY, CDR2 FYNNEI. The CDR3 sequence is 16 residues long. DNA of the CDR3: TGTGCCAGCAGTGAGGAGGCGGGGGCCAGCACAGATACGCAGTATTTT. This encodes CASSEEAGASTDTQYF.

This clone was picked up a small number of times. This sequence joins TRBV6-1 and TRBJ2-2; a weak D match, TRBD1 (6 bases). CDR3 length: 13 amino acids. Looked up from germline, CDR1 is MNHNS and CDR2 is SASEGT. The ends were cut back, 6 bases at V and 4 bases at J, with 9 bases in the middle. Here the CDR3 reads CASRTGITGELFF. CDR3 coding DNA: TGTGCCAGCAGAACAGGGATCACCGGGGAGCTGTTTTTT.